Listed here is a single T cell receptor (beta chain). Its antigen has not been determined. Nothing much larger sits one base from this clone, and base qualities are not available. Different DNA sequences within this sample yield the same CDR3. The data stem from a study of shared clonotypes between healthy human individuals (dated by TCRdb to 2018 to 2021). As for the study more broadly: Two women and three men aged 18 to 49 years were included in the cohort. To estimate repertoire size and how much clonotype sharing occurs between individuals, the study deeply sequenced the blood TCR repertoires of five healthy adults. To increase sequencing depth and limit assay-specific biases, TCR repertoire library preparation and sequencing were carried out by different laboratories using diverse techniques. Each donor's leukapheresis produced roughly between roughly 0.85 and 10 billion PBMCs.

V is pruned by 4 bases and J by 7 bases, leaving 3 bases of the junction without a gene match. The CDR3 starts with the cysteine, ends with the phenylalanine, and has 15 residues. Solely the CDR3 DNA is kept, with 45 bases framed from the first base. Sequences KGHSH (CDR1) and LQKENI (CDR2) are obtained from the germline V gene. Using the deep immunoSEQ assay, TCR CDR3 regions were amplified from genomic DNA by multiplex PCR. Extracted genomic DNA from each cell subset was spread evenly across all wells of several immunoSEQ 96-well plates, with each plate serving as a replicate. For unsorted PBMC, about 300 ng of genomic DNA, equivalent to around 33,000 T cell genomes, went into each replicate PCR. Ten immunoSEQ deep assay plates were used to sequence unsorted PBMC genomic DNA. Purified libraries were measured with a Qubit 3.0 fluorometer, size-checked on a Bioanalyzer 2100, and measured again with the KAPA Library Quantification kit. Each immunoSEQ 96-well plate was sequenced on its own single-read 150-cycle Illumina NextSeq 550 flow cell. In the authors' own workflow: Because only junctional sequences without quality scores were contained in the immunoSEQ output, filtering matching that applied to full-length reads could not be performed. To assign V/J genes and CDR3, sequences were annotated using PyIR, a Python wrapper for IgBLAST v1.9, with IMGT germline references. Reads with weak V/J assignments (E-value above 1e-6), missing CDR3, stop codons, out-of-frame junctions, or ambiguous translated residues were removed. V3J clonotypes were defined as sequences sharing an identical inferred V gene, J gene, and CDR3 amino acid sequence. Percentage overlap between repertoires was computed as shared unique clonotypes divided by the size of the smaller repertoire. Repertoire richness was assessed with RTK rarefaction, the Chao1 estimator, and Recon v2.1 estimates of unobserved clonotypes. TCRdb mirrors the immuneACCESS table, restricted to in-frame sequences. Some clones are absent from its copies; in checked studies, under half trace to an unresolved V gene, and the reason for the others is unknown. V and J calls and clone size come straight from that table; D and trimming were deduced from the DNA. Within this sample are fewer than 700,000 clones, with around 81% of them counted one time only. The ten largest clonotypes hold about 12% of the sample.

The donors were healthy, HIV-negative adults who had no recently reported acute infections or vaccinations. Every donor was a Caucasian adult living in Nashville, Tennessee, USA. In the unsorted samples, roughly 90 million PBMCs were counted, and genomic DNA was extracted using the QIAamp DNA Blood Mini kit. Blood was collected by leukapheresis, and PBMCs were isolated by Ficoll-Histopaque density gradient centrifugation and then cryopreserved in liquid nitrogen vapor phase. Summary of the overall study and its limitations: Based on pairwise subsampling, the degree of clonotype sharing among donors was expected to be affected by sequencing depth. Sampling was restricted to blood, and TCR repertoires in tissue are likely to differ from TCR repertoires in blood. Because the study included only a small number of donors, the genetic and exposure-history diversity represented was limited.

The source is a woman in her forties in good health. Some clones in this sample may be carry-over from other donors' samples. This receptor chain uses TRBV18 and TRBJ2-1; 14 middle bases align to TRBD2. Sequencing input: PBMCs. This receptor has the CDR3 CASSRGLAGVNEQFF. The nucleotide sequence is TGTGCCAGCTCACGGGGACTAGCGGGAGTGAATGAGCAGTTCTTC.